A selection of T cell receptor beta chains follows, all from one sample in a study of T cells in Graves' hyperthyroidism and ophthalmopathy. MiXCR, run by TCRdb on the multiplex PCR reads, gives a single entry per CDR3 protein. The sample holds under 400,000 distinct CDR3 sequences; around 25% are singletons and the top ten take around four fifths. The source material was blood. The receptors stem from a man between 50 and 59 years old with Graves' hyperthyroidism. The CDR3 runs from the conserved cysteine through the conserved F or W. Fields, in order: clone size, V gene, J gene, D gene, CDR3 DNA, CDR3 protein. D genes are given only for firm matches. Size values are once, few and many counts, or a class for expanded clones, and some rows have none.

>.|TRBV20-1|TRBJ1-2|.
TGCAGTGCTAGAGAACGGGGGAGCGGTGGCTACACCTTC
CSARERGSGGYTF
>.|TRBV4-1|TRBJ1-2|TRBD1
TGCGCCAGCAGCCACTCCGACAGGGACTATGGCTACACCTTC
CASSHSDRDYGYTF
>.|TRBV7-2|TRBJ1-2|.
TGTGCCAGCAGTTTTTTTCCGGGGTCGCATGGCTACACCTTC
CASSFFPGSHGYTF
>many|TRBV27|TRBJ2-3|TRBD2
TGTGCCAGCAGTATATACACAATAGCGGGAGGAATGGATACGCAGTATTTT
CASSIYTIAGGMDTQYF
>.|TRBV27|TRBJ2-1|.
TGTGCCAGCAGTGCGGCGGGGCCCTACAATGAGCAGTTCTTC
CASSAAGPYNEQFF
>few|TRBV12-3/TRBV12-4|TRBJ1-2|.
TGTGCCAGCAGTCCGAAATGGGGTAATGGCTACACCTTC
CASSPKWGNGYTF
>.|TRBV6-2/TRBV6-3|TRBJ2-5|TRBD2
TGTGCCAGCAGTTACTCTCCTAGCGGGACTAGCGGGAGGGCCACAGGGAGAGAGACCCAGTACTTC
CASSYSPSGTSGRATGRETQYF
>.|TRBV7-9|TRBJ1-1|.
TGTGCCAGCAGCTTATTTGGTAGAAACACTGAAGCTTTCTTT
CASSLFGRNTEAFF
>many|TRBV29-1|TRBJ2-3|TRBD2
TGCAGCGTTGATCTACTAGCGACAACAGATACGCAGTATTTT
CSVDLLATTDTQYF
>many|TRBV11-2|TRBJ2-1|.
TGTGCCAGCAGCCCCTCGAAGGTTAGCTCCTACAATGAGCAGTTCTTC
CASSPSKVSSYNEQFF
>few|TRBV18|TRBJ2-3|TRBD1
TGTGCCAGCTCACCAGACAGGGAAACGCAGTATTTT
CASSPDRETQYF
>.|TRBV29-1|TRBJ2-1|.
TGCAGCGTTGACGGGTGGGGTTACAATGAGCAGTTCTTC
CSVDGWGYNEQFF
>.|TRBV2|TRBJ2-3|TRBD2
TGTGCCAGCAGTCCCCTCCTAGCGGGGGGCACAGATACGCAGTATTTT
CASSPLLAGGTDTQYF
>.|TRBV6-6|TRBJ2-1|.
TGTGCCAGCAGTTACTCCAGGCAGGCCGACAATGAGCAGTTCTTC
CASSYSRQADNEQFF
>few|TRBV6-1|TRBJ2-5|TRBD2
TGTGCCAGCACTCCCTCGGGGGGGACTGAGACCCAGTACTTC
CASTPSGGTETQYF
>many|TRBV2|TRBJ1-1|.
TGTGCCAGCAGACCAAACACTGAAGCTTTCTTT
CASRPNTEAFF
>few|TRBV19|TRBJ1-4|.
TGTGCCAGTAGTTTCCTGACAGGAGAAGCAACTAATGAAAAACTGTTTTTT
CASSFLTGEATNEKLFF
>.|TRBV11-1|TRBJ2-3|.
TGTGCCAGCAGCCGCCTCGAGGTACCTAGCACAGATACGCAGTATTTT
CASSRLEVPSTDTQYF
>few|TRBV20-1|TRBJ2-1|TRBD2
TGCAGTGCTAAACTAGCGGGACCCTACAATGAGCAGTTCTTC
CSAKLAGPYNEQFF
>.|TRBV5-1|TRBJ2-2|.
TGCGCCAGCAGCCAAGGGGACTTCAACACCGGGGAGCTGTTTTTT
CASSQGDFNTGELFF
>few|TRBV2|TRBJ1-6|TRBD1
TGTGCCAGCAGTGGGTTCCCATTCGGGACAGACGAGTATAATTCACCCCTCCACTTT
CASSGFPFGTDEYNSPLHF
>few|TRBV5-5|TRBJ2-1|TRBD2
TGTGCCAGCAGCTTCCTAGCGGGAGGCAGCTCCTACAATGAGCAGTTCTTC
CASSFLAGGSSYNEQFF
>.|TRBV25-1|TRBJ2-5|.
TGTGCCAGCAGTGATACACAAGTAGTCCAGTACTTC
CASSDTQVVQYF
>.|TRBV5-1|TRBJ2-7|TRBD1
TGCGCCAGCAGCTTGGCCCCCGGGACAGGGCGTAACGAGCAGTACTTC
CASSLAPGTGRNEQYF
>many|TRBV11-2|TRBJ2-7|.
TGTGCCAGCAGCTTAGACCACGCGGGAAGCTCCTACGAGCAGTACTTC
CASSLDHAGSSYEQYF
>few|TRBV6-2/TRBV6-3|TRBJ2-2|.
TGTGCCAGCAGTCCAGGGGTAAACACCGGGGAGCTGTTTTTT
CASSPGVNTGELFF
>.|TRBV20-1|TRBJ2-1|TRBD2
TGCAGTGCTAGGGTAGCGGGAGCTAGTGAGCAGTTCTTC
CSARVAGASEQFF
>few|TRBV3-1|TRBJ2-2|.
TGTGCCAGCAGCCCCGGGAACTGGAACACCGGGGAGCTGTTTTTT
CASSPGNWNTGELFF
>few|TRBV29-1|TRBJ2-5|.
TGCAGCGTTGCAAAGGGGCGGTCAGAGACCCAGTACTTC
CSVAKGRSETQYF
>.|TRBV6-5|TRBJ1-4|.
TGTGCCAGCAGTTACTCGGAGACTAATGAAAAACTGTTTTTT
CASSYSETNEKLFF
>many|TRBV3-1|TRBJ2-1|TRBD2
TGTGCCAGCAGCCAAGAACTAGCGGGGATTTCCTACAATGAGCAGTTCTTC
CASSQELAGISYNEQFF
>.|TRBV11-2|TRBJ2-7|TRBD2
TGTGCCAGCAGCTCAACCCGACTAGCGGGATCCTCAGTCTACGAGCAGTACTTC
CASSSTRLAGSSVYEQYF
>.|TRBV5-1|TRBJ1-5|TRBD1
TGCGCCAGCAGCTTGTCCGGACAGGCAAGTCAGCCCCAGCATTTT
CASSLSGQASQPQHF
>.|TRBV3-1|TRBJ2-2|.
TGTGCCAGCAGCCAAGTGGTGAGCACCGGGGAGCTGTTTTTT
CASSQVVSTGELFF
>few|TRBV5-1|TRBJ2-7|.
TGCGCCAGCAGCTTGGGGTTGCGGTTGGCAGAATCCTACGAGCAGTACTTC
CASSLGLRLAESYEQYF